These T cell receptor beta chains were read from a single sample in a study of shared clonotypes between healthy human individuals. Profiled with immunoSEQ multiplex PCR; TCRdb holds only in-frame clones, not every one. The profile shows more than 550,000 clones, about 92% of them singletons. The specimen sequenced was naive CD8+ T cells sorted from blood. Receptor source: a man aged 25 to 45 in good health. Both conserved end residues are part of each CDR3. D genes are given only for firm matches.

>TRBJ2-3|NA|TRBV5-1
CASSSISQGTDTQYF
TGCGCCAGCAGTTCGATATCCCAGGGCACAGATACGCAGTATTTT
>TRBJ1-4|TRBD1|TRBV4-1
CASSQPGTGAGEKLFF
TGCGCCAGCAGCCAACCCGGGACAGGGGCGGGTGAAAAACTGTTTTTT
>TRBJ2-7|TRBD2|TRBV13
CASSLISGSREQYF
TGTGCCAGCAGCTTGATAAGCGGGAGTCGCGAGCAGTACTTC
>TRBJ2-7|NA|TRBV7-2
CASSLAGSSYEQYF
TGTGCCAGCAGCTTAGCTGGCAGCTCCTACGAGCAGTACTTC
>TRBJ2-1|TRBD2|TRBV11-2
CASSLEPGLAGIEQFF
TGTGCCAGCAGCTTAGAACCGGGACTAGCGGGTATCGAGCAGTTCTTC
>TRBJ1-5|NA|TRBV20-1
CSAGSNQPQHF
TGCAGTGCCGGTAGCAATCAGCCCCAGCATTTT
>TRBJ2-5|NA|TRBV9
CASSVVGGLETQYF
TGTGCCAGCAGCGTAGTAGGGGGGTTGGAGACCCAGTACTTC
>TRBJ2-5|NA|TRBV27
CASSSGSYPYQETQYF
TGTGCCAGCAGTTCGGGGAGTTACCCGTACCAAGAGACCCAGTACTTC
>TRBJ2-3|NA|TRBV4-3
CASSQFRAGNPSTDTQYF
TGCGCCAGCAGCCAGTTTCGAGCGGGCAATCCGAGCACAGATACGCAGTATTTT
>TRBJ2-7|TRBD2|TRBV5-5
CASSPRLAGGYEQYF
TGTGCCAGCAGCCCTCGACTAGCGGGAGGGTACGAGCAGTACTTC